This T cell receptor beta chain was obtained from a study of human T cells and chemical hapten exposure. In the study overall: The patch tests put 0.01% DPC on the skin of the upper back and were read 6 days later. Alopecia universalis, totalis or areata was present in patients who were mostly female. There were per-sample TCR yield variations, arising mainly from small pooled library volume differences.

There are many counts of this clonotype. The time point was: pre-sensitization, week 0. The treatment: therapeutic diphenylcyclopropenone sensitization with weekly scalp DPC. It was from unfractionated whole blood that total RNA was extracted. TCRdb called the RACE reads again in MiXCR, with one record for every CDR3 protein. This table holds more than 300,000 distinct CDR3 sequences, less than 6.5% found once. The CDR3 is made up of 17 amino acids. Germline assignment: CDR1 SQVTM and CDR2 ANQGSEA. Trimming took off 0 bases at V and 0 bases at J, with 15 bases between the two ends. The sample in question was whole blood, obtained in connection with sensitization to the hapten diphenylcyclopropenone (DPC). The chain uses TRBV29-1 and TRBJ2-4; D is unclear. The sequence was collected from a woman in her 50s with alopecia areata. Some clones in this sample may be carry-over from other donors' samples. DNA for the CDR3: TGCAGCGTTGAAGAAGAAAATATCATCGAAGCCAAAAACATTCAGTACTTC. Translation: CSVEEENIIEAKNIQYF.